The T cell receptor (beta chain) under discussion was sequenced for a study of blood T cell repertoires in COVID-19. How the authors handled the data: How many nucleated cells were present was estimated from reference gene primer amplification. Only in-frame clones appear in the TCRdb table, and some are missing; sequencing was by immunoSEQ multiplex PCR. That table gives V, J and clone size, and the DNA gave D and trimming. The data show around 68,000 clones, around 90% seen once. Germline loops: CDR1 LGHDT, CDR2 YNNKEL (reference sequence). The CDR3 covers 14 residues. With 5 bases removed from V and 7 bases from J, the gap between germline ends came to 17 bases.

The clonotype was recovered from a man aged 45-65 years with active COVID-19. The sample consisted of peripheral blood. The chain uses TRBV3-1 (or the pseudogene TRBV3-2) and TRBJ1-1; D unresolved. The CDR3 reads CASSLLNPRGEAFF. The CDR3 DNA sequence: TGTGCCAGCAGCTTGTTAAACCCTCGCGGTGAAGCTTTCTTT.